What follows are 19 T cell receptor beta chains derived from one specimen sequenced in a study of graft-versus-host responses after intestinal transplantation. Method: immunoSEQ multiplex PCR; TCRdb's copy keeps in-frame clones and lacks some. The profile covers some 890 clones, with 90% to 95% appearing a single time and roughly 4% taken by the ten largest. The sequenced sample was PBMCs, obtained 9 days after transplant. All receptors derive from a human patient who received an intestinal transplant, so some T cells may come from the graft donor.

The CDR3 DNA follows: TGTGCCAGCAGCTCCTCAGGACTCGCCGATACGCAGTATTTT. Protein: CASSSSGLADTQYF. The chain combines TRBV11-3 with TRBJ2-3; TRBD2 might be the D (5 bases). Trimming removed 4 bases at V and 6 bases at J, with 14 bases between. The CDR3 is 14 amino acids. Germline values: CDR1 SGHNT, CDR2 YENEEA.

The chain links TRBV28 to TRBJ2-3; TRBD2 agrees at 13 bases. Trimming cost V 8 bases and J 2 bases; bases outside gene matches: 19. The CDR3 is 20 residues long. Per the germline V gene, CDR1 is MDHEN and CDR2 is SYDVKM. In DNA form, the CDR3 reads TGTGCCAGCCGTAACTCGCAGTCACTAGCGGGAGGGCATAACACAGATACGCAGTATTTT. Its protein product is CASRNSQSLAGGHNTDTQYF. Using reference TRBV28 and TRBJ2-3 for the parts outside the CDR3, the full variable domain is DVKVTQSSRYLVKRTGEKVFLECVQDMDHENMFWYRQDPGLGLRLIYFSYDVKMKEKGDIPEGYSVSREKKERFSLILESASTNQTSMYLCASRNSQSLAGGHNTDTQYFGPGTRLTVL.

The rearrangement links TRBV5-4 to TRBJ1-5, with D possibly matching TRBD1 (5 bases). The CDR3 is 15 amino acids. Trimming removed 2 bases from V and 3 bases from J, with 12 bases in between. Germline V gives CDR1 SGHNT, CDR2 YYREEE (reference sequence). CDR3 in amino acids: CASSFGGTTNQPQHF. CDR3 sequence (DNA): TGTGCCAGCAGCTTTGGGGGTACTACCAATCAGCCCCAGCATTTT. Full variable domain (remainder filled in from reference TRBV5-4 and TRBJ1-5): ETGVTQSPTHLIKTRGQQVTLRCSSQSGHNTVSWYQQALGQGPQFIFQYYREEENGRGNFPPRFSGLQFPNYSSELNVNALELDDSALYLCASSFGGTTNQPQHFGDGTRLSIL.

The chain recombines TRBV29-1 with TRBJ2-4; D tentatively fits TRBD1 or TRBD2 (5 bases each). Deletions cut 4 bases from V and 0 bases from J, with 19 bases between. Germline CDR1 and CDR2: SQVTM and ANQGSEA. The CDR3 loop spans 17 amino acids. The CDR3 nucleotides read TGCAGCGTTGTGGGTACCGGGACCTTGATAGCCAAAAACATTCAGTACTTC. This encodes CSVVGTGTLIAKNIQYF. The variable domain in full, completed from reference TRBV29-1 and TRBJ2-4, reads SAVISQKPSRDICQRGTSLTIQCQVDSQVTMMFWYRQQPGQSLTLIATANQGSEATYESGFVIDKFPISRPNLTFSTLTVSNMSPEDSSIYLCSVVGTGTLIAKNIQYFGAGTRLSVL.

The J gene is TRBJ2-1, the V gene TRBV4-1; possible D gene TRBD1, 6 bases. Trimming removed 0 bases from V and 12 bases from J, with 9 bases in between. Germline lookup yields CDR1 MGHRA and CDR2 YSYEKL. CDR3 length: 12 amino acids. The CDR3 bases are TGCGCCAGCAGCCAAGAGGGGGCGAGGCAGTTCTTC. This translates into CASSQEGARQFF.

The V gene is TRBV5-6, the J gene TRBJ2-7; D remains unclear. V shed 0 bases and J shed 0 bases, with 13 bases lying between them. The CDR3 totals 16 residues. CDR1 is SGHDT and CDR2 is YYEEEE in the germline V gene. CDR3 DNA sequence: TGTGCCAGCAGCTTGGCTCTAGGGCAGCACTCCTACGAGCAGTACTTC. Residues: CASSLALGQHSYEQYF.

The gene calls are TRBV7-6 and TRBJ1-5; D is unresolved. The germline CDR1 and CDR2 sequences are SGHVS and FNYEAQ. With 1 base removed from V and 4 bases from J, the gap between germline ends came to 5 bases. This CDR3 is built from 13 residues. The CDR3 protein is CASSLEENQPQHF. CDR3 nucleotides: TGTGCCAGCAGCTTAGAGGAAAATCAGCCCCAGCATTTT.

The chain employs TRBV7-3 and TRBJ2-1; a possible D gene is TRBD2 (6 bases). V was cut by 3 bases and J by 5 bases, with 8 bases left in between. Germline V CDR1 and CDR2: SGHTA, FQGTGA. This CDR3 is 13 amino acids long. CDR3 in amino acids: CASSLGLHNEQFF. The CDR3 DNA reads TGTGCCAGCAGCTTGGGACTTCACAATGAGCAGTTCTTC.

The chain employs TRBV27 and TRBJ2-7, with TRBD2 matching over 13 bases. There are 18 residues in the CDR3. The ends lost 3 bases at V and 1 base at J; junction bases unmatched: 9. Germline lookup yields CDR1 MNHEY and CDR2 SMNVEV (reference sequence). CDR3 residues: CASSFGLAGVGVSYEQYF. The DNA for the CDR3 is TGTGCCAGCAGTTTCGGACTAGCGGGAGTAGGTGTTTCCTACGAGCAGTACTTC.

V usage is TRBV29-1 and J usage is TRBJ2-7, with 8 bases that match TRBD2. Germline loops: CDR1 SQVTM, CDR2 ANQGSEA. The CDR3 covers 13 residues. Trimming took 7 bases from V and 4 from J; bases not matched to a gene: 9. The CDR3 spells CSASLADTYEQYF. The CDR3 nucleotides read TGCAGCGCCTCACTAGCGGACACTTACGAGCAGTACTTC.

The chain recombines TRBV27 with TRBJ2-5; no clear D. The J call may be incorrect, as the DNA end agrees better with TRBJ2-7. Germline V gene data show CDR1 as MNHEY and CDR2 as SMNVEV (reference sequence). The CDR3 spans 12 residues. The CDR3 region is CASSNQRNEQYF. CDR3 bases: TGTGCCAGCAGCAACCAGCGAAACGAGCAGTACTTC.

This clone was observed a single time. J is TRBJ2-3 and V is TRBV5-4, with TRBD2 matching 10 bases. CDR1 is SGHNT, CDR2 YYREEE, per germline (reference sequence). Trimming cost V 0 bases and J 5 bases; bases outside gene matches: 9. CDR3 length equals 17 residues. CDR3 sequence reads: CASSLDPSGSVEDTQYF. CDR3 nucleotides: TGTGCCAGCAGCTTGGACCCTAGCGGGAGCGTGGAAGATACGCAGTATTTT.

V usage is TRBV5-5 and J usage is TRBJ2-7, with 11 bases matching TRBD2. The V segment lost 7 bases and the J segment 2 bases; nucleotides outside the gene matches: 5. The germline CDR1 and CDR2 sequences are SGHKS and YYEKEE (reference sequence). CDR3 size: 14 residues. CDR3 amino acids: CASYGTSGPYEQYF. The CDR3 region has the DNA TGTGCCAGCTATGGGACTAGCGGCCCCTACGAGCAGTACTTC. Together with reference TRBV5-5 and TRBJ2-7, the CDR3 gives the full variable domain: DAGVTQSPTHLIKTRGQQVTLRCSPISGHKSVSWYQQVLGQGPQFIFQYYEKEERGRGNFPDRFSARQFPNYSSELNVNALLLGDSALYLCASYGTSGPYEQYFGPGTRLTVT.

The chain carries TRBV6-5 and TRBJ1-4; a weak D match, TRBD1 (5 bases). V was cut by 0 bases and J by 6 bases, with 14 bases left in between. CDR3 length: 16 amino acids. Germline CDR1 and CDR2: MNHEY and SVGAGI. CDR3 in DNA: TGTGCCAGCAGTTACTCGGGGGGGACCACCTATGAAAAACTGTTTTTT. Protein: CASSYSGGTTYEKLFF.

V gene TRBV27 combines with J gene TRBJ2-7; TRBD2 might be the D (6 bases). V was cut by 6 bases and J by 5 bases, with 14 bases left in between. The CDR3 is made up of 13 amino acids. Germline V gene data show CDR1 as MNHEY and CDR2 as SMNVEV (reference sequence). This CDR3 reads CASSWDSRNEQYF. The CDR3 DNA sequence: TGTGCCAGCAGCTGGGACTCCCGGAACGAGCAGTACTTC.

In its sample, this clone was seen once. This chain joins TRBV10-2 and TRBJ1-1; weak D call: TRBD1 (5 bases). This CDR3 is 14 amino acids long. The germline gives CDR1 WSHSY, CDR2 SAAADI. The ends were cut back, 6 bases at V and 1 base at J, with 12 bases in the middle. As DNA, the CDR3 is TGCGCCAGCAGAGCAGGGCTGGGGAACACTGAAGCTTTCTTT. Its protein is CASRAGLGNTEAFF.

The chain recombines TRBV19 with TRBJ1-5, with a possible D match to TRBD1 (6 bases). Trimming took off 7 bases at V and 1 base at J, with 14 bases between the two ends. In germline, CDR1 is LNHDA, CDR2 SQIVND (reference sequence). CDR3 length equals 15 residues. This CDR3 reads CASNSLGGSNQPQHF. CDR3 in DNA: TGTGCCAGTAATTCCTTAGGGGGGAGCAATCAGCCCCAGCATTTT.

This chain joins TRBV19 and TRBJ2-5; 9 positions match TRBD1. The J segment lost 4 bases and the V segment lost 5 bases, leaving 11 bases of the junction unmatched. In germline, CDR1 is LNHDA, CDR2 SQIVND (reference sequence). The CDR3 length is 16 residues. CDR3 coding DNA: TGTGCCAGTAGTTCTTGGACAGGGGAATCGGGAGAGACCCAGTACTTC. It specifies CASSSWTGESGETQYF.

J is TRBJ2-1 and V is TRBV7-9, with D tentatively TRBD1 (6 bases). V was trimmed by 5 bases and J by 6 bases, leaving 11 bases between them. From germline, CDR1 is SEHNR and CDR2 FQNEAQ (reference sequence). This CDR3 comprises 13 residues. The CDR3 DNA is TGTGCCAGCAGCGTCCACAGGGTCAATGAGCAGTTCTTC. Translation: CASSVHRVNEQFF. The full variable domain, its missing parts supplied by reference TRBV7-9 and TRBJ2-1, is DTGVSQNPRHKITKRGQNVTFRCDPISEHNRLYWYRQTLGQGPEFLTYFQNEAQLEKSRLLSDRFSAERPKGSFSTLEIQRTEQGDSAMYLCASSVHRVNEQFFGPGTRLTVL.